This TCR beta chain was sequenced during a study of blood T cell repertoires in COVID-19. On the study more broadly: Material from acute and convalescent COVID-19 was sourced from the United States, Italy and Spain.

In the authors' workflow: Estimates of nucleated cell counts were drawn from the amplification of reference gene primers. Method: immunoSEQ multiplex PCR; TCRdb's copy keeps in-frame clones and lacks some. Clone size and the V and J calls come from that table; the DNA yielded D and trimming. This sample has tens of thousands of clones; 87% occur once, and the top ten carry under 4%. V shed 1 base and J shed 1 base, with 10 bases lying between them. The CDR3 is 15 residues long. Germline-derived CDR1 and CDR2 are MGHRA and YSYEKL. Patients at the Seattle site were enrolled during active infection and followed longitudinally.

The TCR sequence derives from a man aged 40-55 years with COVID-19, enrolled during active disease. The chain is built from TRBV4-1 and TRBJ1-1; TRBD1 might be the D (5 bases). The sample taken for sequencing was peripheral blood. The CDR3 region is CASSQVTGQNTEAFF. For the CDR3, the DNA is TGCGCCAGCAGCCAAGTAACAGGTCAGAACACTGAAGCTTTCTTT.